Detailed here is one TCR beta chain. This clone was detected a few times. The antigen it recognizes is unknown. Base qualities were left out, and no much larger clone turns up one base away. V loses 6 bases, J loses 5 bases, and the germline ends lie 14 bases apart. As encoded in the germline V gene, CDR1 is MDHEN while CDR2 is SYDVKM. From the cysteine through the phenylalanine, the CDR3 covers 14 amino acids. Left in the record is the CDR3 DNA by itself, 42 bases read in frame from the first base. This record belongs to a study of neoadjuvant anti-PD-1 for oral cavity cancer (dated by TCRdb to the early 2020s). Concerning the study at large: Three to four biweekly doses of nivolumab at 3 mg/kg were mostly administered to patients before curative-intent surgical resection. Patients who did not progress were given a fourth nivolumab dose at about day 43 and had definitive surgical resection on days 50-56. Responders were defined as patients with complete response, partial response or stable disease by RECIST 1.1; non-responders were defined as patients with progression. The parent correlative cohort included roughly 12 patients, with an approximately 30% response rate. What the work shows at the level of the full study, not this receptor alone: Only a few patients per response group were included in the TCR analyses, and the authors called for validation in larger cohorts. Greater tumor shrinkage was correlated with larger post-treatment sizes of preexisting intratumoral clones, suggesting that expansion of preexisting clones contributed to response. Higher pretreatment blood TCRbeta clonality and lower post-treatment tumor TCRbeta clonality were correlated with higher pretreatment blood Treg/Th17 ratios.

The sample's time point label, in plain terms: after neoadjuvant nivolumab, at surgical resection. Patients were newly diagnosed with stage II-IVA oral cavity squamous cell carcinoma and had received no prior systemic or radiation treatment. Everyone in the cohort had locally advanced, HPV-negative oral cavity squamous cell carcinoma. The samples were obtained from a longitudinal correlative study of a single-arm phase II trial testing neoadjuvant nivolumab in oral cavity squamous cell carcinoma. Subject-matched pre- and post-treatment PBMCs and tumors from three responders and three non-responders were subjected to genomic DNA-based TCRbeta sequencing. The Maxwell RSC DNA from Tissue kit was used to isolate genomic DNA from tumor tissue. Tumor libraries used mostly 4.5 to 5 ug of input genomic DNA for survey sequencing, with two replicates per sample. The immunoSEQ hsTCRbeta kit was used to prepare TCRbeta libraries, following the manufacturer's instructions. The completed libraries were mixed into a single pool at 3 nM, then sequenced with an Illumina NovaSeq 6000 S4 flow cell. The original methods were these. The immunoSEQ Analyzer was used for raw data preprocessing and quality control. The analysis was restricted to productive rearrangements, with each unique CDR3 amino acid sequence defining a clonotype. Using the R package tcR, the researchers computed the Gini-Simpson index as their estimate of repertoire clonality. Student's t test was used to compare Gini indices, while Pearson correlation assessed associations with tumor size change. In its TCRdb copy, this immuneACCESS table keeps in-frame sequences only and misses some clones. Where compared with another copy, unresolved V genes explain less than half of these, and the others have no known cause. V and J calls and clone size are given by that table; D and trimming were obtained from the DNA. The sample table contains more than 12,000 clones; only one count was recorded for 35% to 40% of them. Clones ranked in the top ten supply 35% to 50% of the sample.

Sample: tumor tissue, taken after nivolumab (anti-PD-1) treatment. The chain couples TRBV28 to TRBJ1-5; TRBD1 is a weak D gene call, 5 bases matching. The sequence derives from a person between 40 and 80 years old with oral cavity squamous cell carcinoma. The nucleotides read TGTGCCAGCAGGACTACAGGAGGAGATCAGCCCCAGCATTTT. It translates to CASRTTGGDQPQHF.